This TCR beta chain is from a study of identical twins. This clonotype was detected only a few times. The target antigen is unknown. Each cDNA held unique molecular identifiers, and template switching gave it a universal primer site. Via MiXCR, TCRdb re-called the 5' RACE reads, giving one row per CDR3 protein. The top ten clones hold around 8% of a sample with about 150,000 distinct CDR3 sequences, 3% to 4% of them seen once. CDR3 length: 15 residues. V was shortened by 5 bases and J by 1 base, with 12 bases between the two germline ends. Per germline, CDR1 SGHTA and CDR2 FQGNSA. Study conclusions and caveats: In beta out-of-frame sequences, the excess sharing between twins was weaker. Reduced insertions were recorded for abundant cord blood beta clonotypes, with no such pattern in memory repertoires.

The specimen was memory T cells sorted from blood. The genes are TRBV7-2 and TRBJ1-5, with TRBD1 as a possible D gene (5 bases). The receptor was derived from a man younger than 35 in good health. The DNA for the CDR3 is TGTGCCAGCAGCGCTCCAGGGTTGAGCAATCAGCCCCAGCATTTT. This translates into CASSAPGLSNQPQHF.